These 23 T cell receptor beta chains were sequenced from one sample in a study of blood T cells in healthy people across ages. Primed by a sample-barcoded 5' primer and a J-beta primer mix, a second PCR proceeded for 7 to 11 cycles. Each CDR3 protein gets one entry after TCRdb re-called the 5' RACE reads with MiXCR. Among around 280,000 distinct CDR3 sequences listed, roughly a quarter were seen once. Sequenced sample: blood. These receptors were collected from a woman between 65 and 79 years old in good health.

The chain recombines TRBV29-1 with TRBJ2-5, with TRBD1 matching 8 bases. From germline, CDR1 is SQVTM and CDR2 ANQGSEA. This CDR3 is built from 13 residues. With V trimmed by 5 bases and J by 5 bases, 7 bases remained unmatched. CDR3 region: CSVSGGGWETQYF. As DNA, the CDR3 is TGCAGCGTTTCAGGGGGCGGGTGGGAGACCCAGTACTTC.

This clonotype was seen a handful of times. The J gene is TRBJ1-2, the V gene TRBV9; D is uncertain. This CDR3 spans 13 amino acids. Trimming took 4 bases from V and 13 from J, leaving 20 bases between them. Germline CDR1 SGDLS, CDR2 YYNGEE. The CDR3: CASSPPLETALTF. In DNA, the CDR3 is TGTGCCAGCAGCCCTCCCTTGGAAACAGCTCTCACCTTC.

This clonotype has only a few counts. The V gene is TRBV12-3 or TRBV12-4, the J gene TRBJ2-5; D perhaps matches TRBD2 (5 bases). Deletions cut 2 bases from V and 11 bases from J, with 15 bases between. CDR3 length: 13 residues. The CDR3 DNA follows: TGTGCCAGCAGTTTACAGGTAGCGCTCGATCAGTACTTC. Amino acids: CASSLQVALDQYF.

This clonotype was seen a few times. The chain links TRBV29-1 to TRBJ2-7, with D unresolved. Germline V gene sequence: CDR1 SQVTM, CDR2 ANQGSEA. The CDR3 is made up of 12 amino acids. The germline V and J ends were trimmed by 7 bases and 3 bases, with 13 bases remaining between them. The CDR3: CSAGRLGYEQYF. The CDR3 nucleotides are TGCAGCGCCGGGCGCCTGGGCTACGAGCAGTACTTC.

The chain recombines TRBV18 with TRBJ2-3; possible D gene TRBD2, 5 bases. The CDR3 has 17 residues. The ends were cut back, 5 bases at V and 9 bases at J, with 27 bases in the middle. CDR1 and CDR2 from the germline V gene are KGHSH and LQKENI. CDR3 region: CASSEGDLVVPPKTQYF. CDR3 in DNA: TGTGCCAGCTCAGAGGGAGATCTAGTCGTACCCCCTAAGACGCAGTATTTT.

The chain has TRBV11-2 and TRBJ2-1; TRBD2 matches at 9 bases. Germline V gene lookup returns CDR1 SGHAT and CDR2 FQNNGV. Trimming took 5 bases from V and 7 from J; bases not matched to a gene: 21. The CDR3 totals 19 residues. CDR3 sequence reads: CASSIHRGGAGGIRNEQFF. The DNA of the CDR3 is TGTGCCAGCAGCATCCACCGAGGGGGAGCGGGAGGTATTCGAAATGAGCAGTTCTTC. The whole variable domain, remainder taken from reference TRBV11-2 and TRBJ2-1, is EAGVAQSPRYKIIEKRQSVAFWCNPISGHATLYWYQQILGQGPKLLIQFQNNGVVDDSQLPKDRFSAERLKGVDSTLKIQPAKLEDSAVYLCASSIHRGGAGGIRNEQFFGPGTRLTVL.

A note on this clonotype: A single base separates this from a much larger clone, so it may be a read error. The chain uses TRBV20-1 and TRBJ1-3; TRBD1 aligns across 7 bases. The CDR3 loop spans 14 amino acids. V lost 3 bases to trimming and J lost 6 bases; unmatched junction nucleotides: 8. Germline-derived CDR1 and CDR2 are DFQATT and SNEGSKA (reference sequence). The CDR3: CSASPGTAANTIYF. DNA for the CDR3: TGCAGTGCTAGCCCCGGGACAGCCGCAAACACCATATATTTT.

This clonotype was seen repeatedly, ten times or more. The V gene is TRBV20-1, the J gene TRBJ2-7; weak D call: TRBD2 (6 bases). Per germline, CDR1 DFQATT and CDR2 SNEGSKA (reference sequence). Trimming took off 3 bases at V and 0 bases at J, with 15 bases between the two ends. The CDR3 spans 15 residues. DNA for the CDR3: TGCAGTGCTAGTGGGGGTAGCGGTAGCTCCTACGAGCAGTACTTC. This translates into CSASGGSGSSYEQYF.

This clonotype was seen only a few times. The chain carries TRBV24-1 and TRBJ2-1; 11 positions agree with TRBD1. This CDR3 has 16 amino acids. CDR1 and CDR2 from the germline V gene are KGHDR and SFDVKD. The junction had 4 bases not matched to a gene; V was cut back by 3 bases and J by 4 bases. CDR3 DNA: TGTGCCACCAGTGATCAGGGACAGGGGGTTTACAATGAGCAGTTCTTC. As protein: CATSDQGQGVYNEQFF.

The rearrangement joins TRBV11-2 to TRBJ2-3, with D perhaps matching TRBD1 (5 bases). Germline CDR1 is SGHAT and CDR2 is FQNNGV. The CDR3 sequence is 15 residues long. V was clipped by 0 bases and J by 2 bases, with 9 bases between them. The chain's CDR3 is CASSLDRQSTDTQYF. DNA for the CDR3: TGTGCCAGCAGCTTAGATCGACAGTCCACAGATACGCAGTATTTT.

This clonotype has only a few counts. This chain uses TRBV19 with TRBJ2-5, with unresolved D. Germline V CDR1 and CDR2: LNHDA, SQIVND (reference sequence). V lost 5 bases to trimming and J lost 1 base, with 8 bases between them. This CDR3 region has 13 residues. The CDR3 DNA sequence: TGTGCCAGTAGTGAAAGGGCCCAAGAGACCCAGTACTTC. Its protein is CASSERAQETQYF.

This clonotype was counted between two and nine times. The chain couples TRBV12-3 or TRBV12-4 to TRBJ2-7; TRBD1 is a possible D gene (5 bases). This CDR3 spans 13 amino acids. With 7 bases removed from V and 6 bases from J, the gap between germline ends came to 16 bases. CDR3 coding DNA: TGTGCCAGCATCAAGGGCAGGGTAGGCGAGCAGTACTTC. Its translation is CASIKGRVGEQYF.

This chain joins TRBV5-1 and TRBJ2-6, with 7 bases that match TRBD1. Germline values: CDR1 SGHRS, CDR2 YFSETQ. Trimming took 7 bases from V and 2 from J; bases not matched to a gene: 3. The CDR3 has 14 residues. The CDR3 reads CASRRGTGANVLTF. CDR3 bases: TGCGCCAGCCGCAGGGGGACTGGGGCCAACGTCCTGACTTTC.

V is TRBV7-9 and J is TRBJ2-2; TRBD2 matches 8 bases. Trimming took 5 bases from V and 6 from J; bases not matched to a gene: 11. Germline V gene data show CDR1 as SEHNR and CDR2 as FQNEAQ (reference sequence). The CDR3 loop spans 16 amino acids. CDR3 nucleotides: TGTGCCAGCAGCCAACCGGGGACTAGTCCCGCCGGGGAGCTGTTTTTT. Amino acid sequence: CASSQPGTSPAGELFF.

This chain joins TRBV10-3 and TRBJ2-7; 8 nucleotides line up with TRBD1. With V trimmed by 6 bases and J by 4 bases, 8 bases remained unmatched. The CDR3 has 14 amino acids. Per germline, CDR1 ENHRY and CDR2 SYGVKD. The CDR3 DNA sequence: TGTGCCATCAGATCGGACAGGGTAGGGTACGAGCAGTACTTC. It encodes CAIRSDRVGYEQYF.

The chain uses TRBV29-1 and TRBJ2-5; unclear D gene. CDR1 and CDR2 (germline): SQVTM, ANQGSEA. V dropped 6 bases and J dropped 3 bases, with 11 bases sitting between them. This CDR3 is 12 amino acids long. The CDR3 loop is CSVQNKKETQYF. CDR3 DNA sequence: TGCAGCGTGCAAAACAAGAAAGAGACCCAGTACTTC. The full variable domain, its missing parts supplied by reference TRBV29-1 and TRBJ2-5, is SAVISQKPSRDICQRGTSLTIQCQVDSQVTMMFWYRQQPGQSLTLIATANQGSEATYESGFVIDKFPISRPNLTFSTLTVSNMSPEDSSIYLCSVQNKKETQYFGPGTRLLVL.

This clonotype was recorded once. The chain is built from TRBV7-3 and TRBJ2-7; 8 bases agree with TRBD1. This CDR3 is 13 amino acids long. CDR1 SGHTA and CDR2 FQGTGA come from the germline V gene. J gave up 3 bases and V 5 bases, and 3 bases lay outside the gene matches. CDR3 in amino acids: CASSDGQGYEQYF. The CDR3 DNA is TGTGCCAGCAGCGACGGACAGGGCTACGAGCAGTACTTC.

The chain combines TRBV10-3 with TRBJ2-1; 12 bases are shared with TRBD2. Per germline, CDR1 ENHRY and CDR2 SYGVKD. J gave up 6 bases and V 8 bases, and 5 bases lay outside the gene matches. The CDR3 extends over 14 amino acids. The chain's CDR3 is CAIGLLAGGNEQFF. For the CDR3, the DNA is TGTGCCATCGGGTTACTAGCGGGGGGCAATGAGCAGTTCTTC.

This clonotype showed up many times. The chain links TRBV15 to TRBJ2-5; the match to TRBD1 covers 9 bases. The closer fit of TRBJ2-7 to the DNA end suggests the J call may be wrong. The length of the CDR3 is 14 residues. CDR1 is LNHNV and CDR2 is YYDKDF in the germline V gene (reference sequence). The CDR3 region has the DNA TGTGCCACCAGCAGACCGGGACAGGGTTACGAGCAGTACTTC. Translating it yields CATSRPGQGYEQYF.

This chain uses TRBV3-1 with TRBJ2-7; D is tentatively TRBD1 or TRBD2 (6 bases each). V was clipped by 4 bases and J by 9 bases, with 25 bases between them. Germline CDR1 and CDR2: LGHDT and YNNKEL (reference sequence). The CDR3 covers 16 residues. The CDR3 region has the DNA TGTGCCAGCAGCCTAACCCCTGGACAGTCTCCCGGGGGGCAGTACTTC. Its translation: CASSLTPGQSPGGQYF.

The sample holds a few counts of this clonotype. The V gene is TRBV18, the J gene TRBJ2-7, with D perhaps matching TRBD1 or TRBD2 (5 bases each). V dropped 5 bases and J dropped 11 bases, with 25 bases sitting between them. CDR1 KGHSH and CDR2 LQKENI come from the germline V gene. The length of the CDR3 is 15 residues. The CDR3 sequence is CASSGGRGAERKKYF. The CDR3 DNA follows: TGTGCCAGCTCAGGGGGACGGGGCGCCGAGAGAAAGAAGTACTTC.

The table lists this clonotype with a few counts. The chain couples TRBV25-1 to TRBJ2-1; D gene uncertain. CDR1 is MGHDK, CDR2 SYGVNS, per germline. V was clipped by 3 bases and J by 9 bases, with 15 bases between them. This CDR3 region has 14 residues. The CDR3 coding sequence is TGTGCCAGCAGTGAGGGGATTCGGCAGAGTGAGCAGTTCTTC. It encodes CASSEGIRQSEQFF.

In its sample, this clonotype was seen a few times. The rearrangement joins TRBV5-1 to TRBJ2-2; D is possibly TRBD1 (5 bases). Germline CDR1 reads SGHRS; CDR2 reads YFSETQ. V lost 2 bases and J lost 6, with 8 bases in between. The CDR3 runs to 13 residues. The CDR3 sequence: CASSFDSAGELFF. The CDR3 DNA is TGCGCCAGCAGCTTTGACAGCGCCGGGGAGCTGTTTTTT.